This is a list of T cell receptor beta chains from one sample in a study of cytomegalovirus exposure and HLA in healthy donors. Sequenced by immunoSEQ multiplex PCR; TCRdb stores in-frame clones only, minus some. Here the sample spans around 160,000 clones, about 77% being singletons. Sequencing was performed on PBMCs. The receptor source for this set is a woman aged 40 to 50 in good health and CMV-seropositive. Each CDR3 is given with its conserved first and last residue. Each record gives: clone size, D gene, V gene, J gene, CDR3 DNA, CDR3 protein. The D gene is left open where the match is weak. Size is stated for part of the rows, as once, few or many counts, or as a class when the clone is expanded.

abundance: once; d_gene: TRBD2; v_gene: TRBV7-7; j_gene: TRBJ2-5; CDR3nt: TGTGCCACCTTTACACTAGCGGGGGGCGTCGAGACCCAGTACTTC; CDR3aa: CATFTLAGGVETQYF
abundance: -; d_gene: TRBD1; v_gene: TRBV5-4; j_gene: TRBJ2-3; CDR3nt: TGTGCCAGCAGCTCCCGGACAGGGGGCTTGGCAGATACGCAGTATTTT; CDR3aa: CASSSRTGGLADTQYF
abundance: few; d_gene: -; v_gene: TRBV25-1; j_gene: TRBJ2-7; CDR3nt: TGTGCCAGCAGCCAGACAGTCTACGAGCAGTACTTC; CDR3aa: CASSQTVYEQYF
abundance: -; d_gene: TRBD1; v_gene: TRBV6-5; j_gene: TRBJ2-7; CDR3nt: TGTGCCAGCAGTTTAACAGGGACAGGGGACGAGCAGTACTTC; CDR3aa: CASSLTGTGDEQYF
abundance: -; d_gene: -; v_gene: TRBV30; j_gene: TRBJ2-2; CDR3nt: TGTGCCTGGAGAGATATTGGGGCCCCGAACACCGGGGAGCTGTTTTTT; CDR3aa: CAWRDIGAPNTGELFF
abundance: -; d_gene: -; v_gene: TRBV6-6; j_gene: TRBJ1-3; CDR3nt: TGTGCCAGCAGTTCTCCGGGACTCCGGGCGAACGCCATATATTTT; CDR3aa: CASSSPGLRANAIYF
abundance: -; d_gene: TRBD1; v_gene: TRBV6-5; j_gene: TRBJ1-5; CDR3nt: TGTGCCAGCAGGGAGGGACAGGGGACGAATCAGCCCCAGCATTTT; CDR3aa: CASREGQGTNQPQHF
abundance: once; d_gene: TRBD2; v_gene: TRBV7-9; j_gene: TRBJ2-1; CDR3nt: TGTGCCAGCAGCTTAGTAGAAGCGGGAGGGCCATATGAGCAGTTCTTC; CDR3aa: CASSLVEAGGPYEQFF
abundance: -; d_gene: -; v_gene: TRBV27; j_gene: TRBJ1-4; CDR3nt: TGTGCCAGCAGTACAGGACAGTTTAATGAAAAACTGTTTTTT; CDR3aa: CASSTGQFNEKLFF
abundance: -; d_gene: TRBD1; v_gene: TRBV30; j_gene: TRBJ2-5; CDR3nt: TGTGCCTGGGTGACAGGGGGCGCGAAGACCCAGTACTTC; CDR3aa: CAWVTGGAKTQYF
abundance: once; d_gene: TRBD1; v_gene: TRBV27; j_gene: TRBJ1-1; CDR3nt: TGTGCCAGCAGTTTGAGGGGACAGGGAGTCACTGAAGCTTTCTTT; CDR3aa: CASSLRGQGVTEAFF
abundance: few; d_gene: TRBD2; v_gene: TRBV29-1; j_gene: TRBJ2-7; CDR3nt: TGCAGCGTTGAAGGGCCTAGCGGCTCCTACGAGCAGTACTTC; CDR3aa: CSVEGPSGSYEQYF
abundance: -; d_gene: TRBD1; v_gene: TRBV28; j_gene: TRBJ1-2; CDR3nt: TGTGCCAGCCAAGGACAGGGGTATGGCTACACCTTC; CDR3aa: CASQGQGYGYTF
abundance: -; d_gene: TRBD2; v_gene: TRBV5-4; j_gene: TRBJ2-5; CDR3nt: TGTGCCAGCAGCTCTTGGACTAGTAAGGAGACCCAGTACTTC; CDR3aa: CASSSWTSKETQYF
abundance: few; d_gene: -; v_gene: TRBV9; j_gene: TRBJ2-7; CDR3nt: TGTGCCAGCAGCCGTTGGGGCGGCGAGCAGTACTTC; CDR3aa: CASSRWGGEQYF
abundance: -; d_gene: TRBD1; v_gene: TRBV5-4; j_gene: TRBJ1-2; CDR3nt: TGTGCCAGCAGCCCTGGGACAGCGAATTATGGCTACACCTTC; CDR3aa: CASSPGTANYGYTF
abundance: -; d_gene: TRBD1; v_gene: TRBV9; j_gene: TRBJ2-7; CDR3nt: TGTGCCAGCAGCGTAGGACTTCCCGAACCGGGACAGATCACCTACGAGCAGTACTTC; CDR3aa: CASSVGLPEPGQITYEQYF
abundance: -; d_gene: -; v_gene: TRBV5-1; j_gene: TRBJ2-7; CDR3nt: TGCGCCAGCAGCTTGGGAGAATCCTACGAGCAGTACTTC; CDR3aa: CASSLGESYEQYF
abundance: -; d_gene: TRBD1; v_gene: TRBV9; j_gene: TRBJ2-7; CDR3nt: TGTGCCAGCAGTTCCGGACAGGGTGGATACGAGCAGTACTTC; CDR3aa: CASSSGQGGYEQYF
abundance: -; d_gene: TRBD1; v_gene: TRBV7-2; j_gene: TRBJ1-2; CDR3nt: TGTGCCAGCAGCTTAGAGAGCAGGGGGCTTCATGGCTACACCTTC; CDR3aa: CASSLESRGLHGYTF
abundance: -; d_gene: TRBD1; v_gene: TRBV6-5; j_gene: TRBJ1-2; CDR3nt: TGTGCCAGCAGTTATACAGGGGGCTATGGCTACACCTTC; CDR3aa: CASSYTGGYGYTF
abundance: -; d_gene: TRBD1; v_gene: TRBV7-9; j_gene: TRBJ1-2; CDR3nt: TGTGCCAGCAGCTTAGCCGGGACAGGGGGCAGCTATGGCTACACCTTC; CDR3aa: CASSLAGTGGSYGYTF
abundance: -; d_gene: -; v_gene: TRBV19; j_gene: TRBJ2-6; CDR3nt: TGTGCCAGTAGTCCCTATGGCTCTGGGGCCAACGTCCTGACTTTC; CDR3aa: CASSPYGSGANVLTF
abundance: -; d_gene: -; v_gene: TRBV15; j_gene: TRBJ2-1; CDR3nt: TGTGCCACCAGCAGAGATGCGAATGAGCAGTTCTTC; CDR3aa: CATSRDANEQFF
abundance: few; d_gene: TRBD1; v_gene: TRBV6-5; j_gene: TRBJ1-1; CDR3nt: TGTGCCAGCAGCTACAGGGGTCGAGAGACTGAAGCTTTCTTT; CDR3aa: CASSYRGRETEAFF
abundance: few; d_gene: -; v_gene: TRBV2; j_gene: TRBJ2-7; CDR3nt: TGTGCCAGCAGGGCGGATGGGTCGGGGTACGAGCAGTACTTC; CDR3aa: CASRADGSGYEQYF
abundance: -; d_gene: -; v_gene: TRBV5-4; j_gene: TRBJ2-5; CDR3nt: TGTGCCAGCAGCGTACGACTAGAGGGGGAGACCCAGTACTTC; CDR3aa: CASSVRLEGETQYF
abundance: -; d_gene: -; v_gene: TRBV2; j_gene: TRBJ2-2; CDR3nt: TGTGCCAGCAGCCCCGAAGGCGGGGGCCTTTACGGGGGGGAGCTGTTTTTT; CDR3aa: CASSPEGGGLYGGELFF
abundance: -; d_gene: TRBD1; v_gene: TRBV28; j_gene: TRBJ1-1; CDR3nt: TGTGCCAGCACCTTCGTCAGGGGGCAGGGCACTGAAGCTTTCTTT; CDR3aa: CASTFVRGQGTEAFF
abundance: -; d_gene: TRBD2; v_gene: TRBV7-9; j_gene: TRBJ2-2; CDR3nt: TGTGCCAGCAGCTTAGGGGGACTAGCAGCGGGGGAGCTGTTTTTT; CDR3aa: CASSLGGLAAGELFF
abundance: -; d_gene: -; v_gene: TRBV6-6; j_gene: TRBJ2-3; CDR3nt: TGTGCCAGCCGGGCGGGGGCGGACACAGATACGCAGTATTTT; CDR3aa: CASRAGADTDTQYF
abundance: few; d_gene: -; v_gene: TRBV15; j_gene: TRBJ2-2; CDR3nt: TGTGCCACCAGCCTCAGAGGACAGAACACCGGGGAGCTGTTTTTT; CDR3aa: CATSLRGQNTGELFF
abundance: -; d_gene: TRBD1; v_gene: TRBV6-5; j_gene: TRBJ2-5; CDR3nt: TGTGCCAGCAGTTTGGGACAGGGATTACAGACCCAGTACTTC; CDR3aa: CASSLGQGLQTQYF
abundance: -; d_gene: TRBD1; v_gene: TRBV5-8; j_gene: TRBJ1-2; CDR3nt: TGTGCCAGCAGCTCACGGACAGGGGGCTACACCTTC; CDR3aa: CASSSRTGGYTF
abundance: -; d_gene: -; v_gene: TRBV7-2; j_gene: TRBJ2-1; CDR3nt: TGTGCCAGCACCGGCCCGGGAGTTACCTACAATGAGCAGTTCTTC; CDR3aa: CASTGPGVTYNEQFF
abundance: few; d_gene: TRBD2; v_gene: TRBV7-2; j_gene: TRBJ2-7; CDR3nt: TGTGCCAGCTCCGGGACTAGCCAGACCGAGCAGTACTTC; CDR3aa: CASSGTSQTEQYF
abundance: -; d_gene: -; v_gene: TRBV30; j_gene: TRBJ1-2; CDR3nt: TGTGCCTGGAGTAAGAACGCGGGGAACTATGGCTACACCTTC; CDR3aa: CAWSKNAGNYGYTF
abundance: few; d_gene: TRBD1; v_gene: TRBV7-6; j_gene: TRBJ1-6; CDR3nt: TGTGCCAGCAGCTTAGTGGGACAGTATAATTCACCCCTCCACTTT; CDR3aa: CASSLVGQYNSPLHF
abundance: once; d_gene: -; v_gene: TRBV4-3; j_gene: TRBJ1-5; CDR3nt: TGCGCCAGCAGCCCAGACCCACAGGGAGCAACTTATCAGCCCCAGCATTTT; CDR3aa: CASSPDPQGATYQPQHF